This T cell receptor (beta chain) derives from a study of blood T cell repertoires in COVID-19. The wider study: Samples taken during acute and convalescent COVID-19 were collected in the United States, Italy and Spain. The cDNA or gDNA used as material had been derived from T cells, B-cell-depleted T cells, or PBMCs.

Trimming stripped 3 bases from V and 5 bases from J, with 13 bases between. Germline assignment: CDR1 SGHTA and CDR2 FQGTGA. This CDR3 is built from 14 residues. In the study's own analysis: Quantification of nucleated cells was approximated via reference gene primer amplification. The protocol was immunoSEQ multiplex PCR, while the TCRdb copy is restricted to in-frame clones and leaves out a portion. V, J and clone size derive from that table, while D and trimming were established from the DNA sequence. Of some 150,000 clones listed, around 80% are singletons. The gene calls are TRBV7-3 and TRBJ1-1, with D uncertain. This receptor was taken from a woman between 50 and 59 years old in a cohort sampled during active or convalescent COVID-19. Specimen: peripheral blood. The CDR3 sequence: CASSLGNDGTEAFF. In DNA form, the CDR3 reads TGTGCCAGCAGCTTGGGTAATGACGGGACTGAAGCTTTCTTT.